These 14 T cell receptor beta chains originate from one sample sequenced in a study of shared clonotypes between healthy human individuals. Method: immunoSEQ multiplex PCR; TCRdb's copy keeps in-frame clones and lacks some. The sample has some 2.3 million clones, just over 90% seen once. Sequencing was carried out using naive CD4+ T cells from PBMCs. Subset reported: CD45RA+ positively selected. The receptors derive from a man aged 18-30 years in good health. Some clones in this sample may be carry-over from other donors' samples.

This rearrangement joins TRBV30 to TRBJ2-5, with D hard to call. V was cut by 1 base and J by 7 bases, with 13 bases left in between. From germline, CDR1 is GTSNPN and CDR2 SVGIG (reference sequence). This CDR3 region has 13 residues. The CDR3 protein is CAWSADLTGTQYF. The CDR3 region has the DNA TGTGCCTGGAGTGCGGACCTAACGGGGACCCAGTACTTC.

The rearrangement links TRBV9 to TRBJ2-1; 10 bases align to TRBD2. The length of the CDR3 is 15 residues. J lost 11 bases, V lost 4 bases, and 12 bases had no gene match. Germline loops: CDR1 SGDLS, CDR2 YYNGEE. DNA for the CDR3: TGTGCCAGCAGCCCCCCCGGGACTAGCGACCCGCAGCAGTTCTTC. It yields the protein CASSPPGTSDPQQFF. The full variable domain, with the rest looked up from reference TRBV9 and TRBJ2-1, is DSGVTQTPKHLITATGQRVTLRCSPRSGDLSVYWYQQSLDQGLQFLIQYYNGEERAKGNILERFSAQQFPDLHSELNLSSLELGDSALYFCASSPPGTSDPQQFFGPGTRLTVL.

The V and J genes are TRBV6-5 and TRBJ2-1; 9 bases fit TRBD1. J was trimmed by 7 bases and V by 6 bases; bases with no gene match: 10. Germline lookup yields CDR1 MNHEY and CDR2 SVGAGI. The CDR3 is made up of 15 amino acids. CDR3 sequence: CASRGPGQGWNEQFF. The CDR3 DNA reads TGTGCCAGCAGGGGACCGGGACAGGGTTGGAATGAGCAGTTCTTC.

The chain joins TRBV7-3 to TRBJ2-3; 10 nucleotides match TRBD2. V was clipped by 2 bases and J by 4 bases; unmatched bases: 6. CDR1 and CDR2 from the germline V gene are SGHTA and FQGTGA. This CDR3 spans 16 amino acids. The CDR3 loop reads CASSLGVAGGADTQYF. The CDR3 DNA sequence: TGTGCCAGCAGCTTAGGGGTAGCGGGAGGCGCAGATACGCAGTATTTT.

This chain uses TRBV2 with TRBJ1-5, with D tentatively TRBD1 (6 bases). V was cut by 9 bases and J by 6 bases, with 21 bases left in between. The CDR3 spans 15 residues. The germline V gene has CDR1 SNHLY and CDR2 FYNNEI. The CDR3 region has the DNA TGTGCCAGTGCTCTTTCCGGGGACAAAAGTCAGCCCCAGCATTTT. Its translation: CASALSGDKSQPQHF.

The chain has TRBV12-5 and TRBJ2-3, with D possibly matching TRBD1 (6 bases). V lost 5 bases and J lost 1, with 13 bases in between. The V gene's germline CDR1 is LGHNT and CDR2 FRNRAP. The CDR3 spans 15 residues. DNA of the CDR3: TGTGCTAGTGGTCACGGGGACATACGCACAGATACGCAGTATTTT. Protein sequence: CASGHGDIRTDTQYF.

This clone was detected once. This chain connects TRBV5-1 to TRBJ2-3; either TRBD1 or TRBD2 may supply D (5 bases each). The CDR3 spans 19 residues. CDR1 and CDR2 from the germline V gene are SGHRS and YFSETQ. V dropped 4 bases and J dropped 4 bases, with 28 bases sitting between them. CDR3 loop: CASSLITNRGPWVADTQYF. The CDR3 bases are TGCGCCAGCAGCCTTATTACCAACCGGGGCCCCTGGGTCGCAGATACGCAGTATTTT.

CDR3 sequence reads: CSAMDYRHTGELFF. CDR3 nucleotide sequence: TGCAGCGCCATGGACTACCGACACACCGGGGAGCTGTTTTTT. The V gene is TRBV29-1, the J gene TRBJ2-2; TRBD2 is a possible D gene (6 bases). Per the germline V gene, CDR1 is SQVTM and CDR2 is ANQGSEA. The V end was cut by 7 bases, the J end by 3 bases, with 15 bases between. The CDR3 sequence is 14 residues long.

The chain is built from TRBV5-1 and TRBJ2-2, with D tentatively TRBD1 (5 bases). Trimming took off 9 bases at V and 4 bases at J, with 19 bases between the two ends. Germline assignment: CDR1 SGHRS and CDR2 YFSETQ. The CDR3 is made up of 15 amino acids. CDR3 region: CATSWGAGGTGELFF. In DNA form, the CDR3 reads TGCGCCACGTCCTGGGGCGCTGGTGGCACCGGGGAGCTGTTTTTT.

V gene TRBV2 combines with J gene TRBJ1-5; D unclear. Per the germline V gene, CDR1 is SNHLY and CDR2 is FYNNEI. The germline V and J ends were trimmed by 2 bases and 8 bases, with 7 bases remaining between them. The CDR3 is made up of 12 amino acids. The CDR3 sequence is CASSEWSEPQHF. The CDR3 coding sequence is TGTGCCAGCAGTGAATGGTCAGAGCCCCAGCATTTT.

This clone is a singleton in its sample. This sequence joins TRBV19 and TRBJ2-1; 8 nucleotides match TRBD2. The V gene's germline CDR1 is LNHDA and CDR2 SQIVND (reference sequence). J was trimmed by 6 bases and V by 1 base; bases with no gene match: 20. CDR3 length: 20 residues. In DNA form, the CDR3 reads TGTGCCAGTAGTATAGTTCGGCTGGCCAGTGGAGGGCTAGCGGGCAATGAGCAGTTCTTC. Translating gives CASSIVRLASGGLAGNEQFF.

The CDR3 here is CATRMGLMSNQPQHF. The DNA of the CDR3 is TGTGCCACCAGGATGGGACTGATGAGCAATCAGCCCCAGCATTTT. The chain links TRBV15 to TRBJ1-5, with a tentative D call TRBD1 (5 bases). Germline lookup yields CDR1 LNHNV and CDR2 YYDKDF (reference sequence). The V and J ends lost 6 bases and 1 base respectively, with 13 bases between them. The CDR3 has 15 residues.

V usage is TRBV18 and J usage is TRBJ2-7; D is perhaps TRBD2 (7 bases). V gave up 5 bases and J gave up 5 bases, with 19 bases separating them. CDR1 KGHSH and CDR2 LQKENI come from the germline V gene. The CDR3 consists of 15 residues. CDR3 amino acids: CASSEGGGSAHEQYF. DNA of the CDR3: TGTGCCAGCTCAGAGGGGGGCGGGAGTGCCCACGAGCAGTACTTC.

The chain joins TRBV5-8 to TRBJ1-1, with D uncertain. Between the trimmed V and J ends, which lost 6 bases and 5 bases, there was a span of 17 bases. The CDR3 consists of 14 residues. Per germline, CDR1 SGHTS and CDR2 YDEGEE. The chain's CDR3 is CASTVRREFTEAFF. The DNA of the CDR3 is TGTGCCAGCACCGTGAGACGGGAGTTTACTGAAGCTTTCTTT.